The text below deals with one T cell receptor beta chain. Antigen: not known. The sample originates from a study of shared clonotypes between healthy human individuals. Study-level findings and limits: The study's rarefaction showed incomplete sorted-subset sequencing despite large depth. Apart from blood, nothing was sampled; tissue repertoires likely differ.

Sorted-subset replicate PCR reactions were performed with about 200 ng DNA, corresponding to tens of thousands of T cell genomes. Repertoires were generated with immunoSEQ multiplex PCR, while TCRdb's copy carries only in-frame clones and drops some. The sample contains 2 million to 2.5 million clones, about nine tenths of which appear only once. The V gene end was trimmed by 0 bases and the J gene end by 7 bases; junction bases not matched to a gene: 12. The CDR3 sequence is 18 residues long. Germline V lookup: CDR1 SGHNT, CDR2 YENEEA. V usage is TRBV11-3 and J usage is TRBJ2-2, with 9 bases that match TRBD2. Sequenced: naive CD4+ T cells from PBMCs. Noted subset: CD45RA+ positively selected. The source is a man aged 18 to 30 in good health. Some clones in this sample may be carry-over from other donors' samples. Here the CDR3 reads CASSLDSLKREVSGELFF. In DNA form, the CDR3 reads TGTGCCAGCAGCTTAGATTCTCTTAAGCGGGAGGTGAGCGGGGAGCTGTTTTTT.